This TCR beta chain derives from a study of blood T cell repertoires in COVID-19. Produced via immunoSEQ multiplex PCR; TCRdb's table is partial and in-frame only. The data show around 200,000 clones, 87% seen once. The CDR3 covers 17 residues. V and J are TRBV21-1 and TRBJ2-1; whether TRBD2, the table's D call, matches the DNA was not checked. TRBV21-1 is an annotated pseudogene. The sequencing sample was made of peripheral blood. The receptor was isolated from a woman between 18 and 29 years old who had recovered from COVID-19. The CDR3 protein is CASSKVISGSRNNEQFF. The CDR3 DNA sequence: TGTGCCAGCAGCAAAGTGATTAGCGGGAGTCGGAACAATGAGCAGTTCTTC.